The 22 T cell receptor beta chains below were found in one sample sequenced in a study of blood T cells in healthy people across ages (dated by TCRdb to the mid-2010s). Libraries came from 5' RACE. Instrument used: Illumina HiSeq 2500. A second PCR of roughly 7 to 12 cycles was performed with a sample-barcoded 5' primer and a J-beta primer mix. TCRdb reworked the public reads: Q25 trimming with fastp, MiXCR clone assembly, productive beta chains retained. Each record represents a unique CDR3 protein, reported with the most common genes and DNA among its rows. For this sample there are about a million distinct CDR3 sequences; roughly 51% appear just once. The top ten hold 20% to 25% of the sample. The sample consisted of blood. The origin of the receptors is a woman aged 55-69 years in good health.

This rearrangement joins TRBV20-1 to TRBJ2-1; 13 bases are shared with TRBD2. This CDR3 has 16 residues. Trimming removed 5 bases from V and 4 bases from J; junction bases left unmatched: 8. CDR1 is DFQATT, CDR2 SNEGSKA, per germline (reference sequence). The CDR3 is CSALRLAGGLYNEQFF. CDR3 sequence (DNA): TGCAGTGCTCTCCGACTAGCGGGAGGTCTGTACAATGAGCAGTTCTTC.

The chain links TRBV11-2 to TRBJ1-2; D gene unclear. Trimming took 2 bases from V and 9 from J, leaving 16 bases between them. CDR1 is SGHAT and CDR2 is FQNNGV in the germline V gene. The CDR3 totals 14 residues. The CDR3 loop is CASSLRREAPRYTF. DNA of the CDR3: TGTGCCAGCAGCTTACGCCGGGAGGCTCCCCGCTACACCTTC.

The CDR3 loop is CASTRRVGTDTQYF. CDR3 nucleotides: TGTGCCAGCACCCGCAGAGTGGGCACAGATACGCAGTATTTT. The gene calls are TRBV12-3 or TRBV12-4 and TRBJ2-3, with no clear D. Between the trimmed V and J ends, which lost 7 bases and 1 base, there was a span of 12 bases. CDR3 length equals 14 residues.

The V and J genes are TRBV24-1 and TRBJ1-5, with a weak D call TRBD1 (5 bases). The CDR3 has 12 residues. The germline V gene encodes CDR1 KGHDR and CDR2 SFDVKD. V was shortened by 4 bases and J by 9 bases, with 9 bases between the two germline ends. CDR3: CATSDPGMPQHF. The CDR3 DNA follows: TGTGCCACCAGTGACCCAGGGATGCCCCAGCATTTT.

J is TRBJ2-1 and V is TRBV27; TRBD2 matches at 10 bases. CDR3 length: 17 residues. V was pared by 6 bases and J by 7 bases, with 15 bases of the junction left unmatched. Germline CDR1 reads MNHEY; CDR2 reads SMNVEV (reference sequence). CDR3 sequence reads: CASSSWLGAGGGNEQFF. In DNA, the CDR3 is TGTGCCAGCAGCTCCTGGTTAGGAGCGGGAGGGGGAAATGAGCAGTTCTTC.

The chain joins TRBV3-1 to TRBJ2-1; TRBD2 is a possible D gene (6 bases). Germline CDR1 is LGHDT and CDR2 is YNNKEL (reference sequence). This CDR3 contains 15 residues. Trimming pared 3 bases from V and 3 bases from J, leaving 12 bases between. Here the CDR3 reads CASSHGRGFYNEQFF. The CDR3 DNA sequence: TGTGCCAGCAGCCACGGTCGGGGGTTCTACAATGAGCAGTTCTTC.

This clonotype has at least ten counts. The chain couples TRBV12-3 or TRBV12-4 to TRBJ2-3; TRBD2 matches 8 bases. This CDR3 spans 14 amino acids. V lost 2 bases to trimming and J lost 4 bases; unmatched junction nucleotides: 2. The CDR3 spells CASSLTGRADTQYF. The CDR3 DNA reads TGTGCCAGCAGTTTAACCGGGAGGGCAGATACGCAGTATTTT.

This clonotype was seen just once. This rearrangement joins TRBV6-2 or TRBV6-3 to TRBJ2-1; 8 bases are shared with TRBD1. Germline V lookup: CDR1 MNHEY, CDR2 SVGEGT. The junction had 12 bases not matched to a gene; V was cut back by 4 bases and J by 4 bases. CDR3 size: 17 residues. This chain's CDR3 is CASSSQSGQELYNEQFF. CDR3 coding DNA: TGTGCCAGCAGTTCCCAATCGGGACAGGAGCTTTACAATGAGCAGTTCTTC.

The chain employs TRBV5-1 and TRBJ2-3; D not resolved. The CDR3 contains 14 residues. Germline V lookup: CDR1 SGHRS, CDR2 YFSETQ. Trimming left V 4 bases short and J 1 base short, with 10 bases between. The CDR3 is CASSPDGGTDTQYF. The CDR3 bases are TGCGCCAGCAGCCCGGATGGGGGCACAGATACGCAGTATTTT.

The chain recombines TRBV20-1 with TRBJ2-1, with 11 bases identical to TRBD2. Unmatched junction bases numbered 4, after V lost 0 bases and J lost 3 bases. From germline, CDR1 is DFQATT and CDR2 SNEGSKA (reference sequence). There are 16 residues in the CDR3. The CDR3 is CSARDTSGSGYNEQFF. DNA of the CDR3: TGCAGTGCTAGAGATACTAGCGGGAGTGGCTACAATGAGCAGTTCTTC.

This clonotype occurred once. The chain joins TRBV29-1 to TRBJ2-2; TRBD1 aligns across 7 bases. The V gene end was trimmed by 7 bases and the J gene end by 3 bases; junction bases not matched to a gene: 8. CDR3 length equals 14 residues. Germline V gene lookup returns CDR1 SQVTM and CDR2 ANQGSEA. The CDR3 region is CSAGDRVDTGELFF. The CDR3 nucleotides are TGCAGCGCTGGAGACAGGGTCGACACCGGGGAGCTGTTTTTT.

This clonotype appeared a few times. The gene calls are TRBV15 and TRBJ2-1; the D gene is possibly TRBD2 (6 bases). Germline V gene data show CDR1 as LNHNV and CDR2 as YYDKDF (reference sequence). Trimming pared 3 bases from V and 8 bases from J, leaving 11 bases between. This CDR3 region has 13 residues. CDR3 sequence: CATSRTGEYEQFF. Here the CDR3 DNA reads TGTGCCACCAGCAGGACGGGGGAGTATGAGCAGTTCTTC.

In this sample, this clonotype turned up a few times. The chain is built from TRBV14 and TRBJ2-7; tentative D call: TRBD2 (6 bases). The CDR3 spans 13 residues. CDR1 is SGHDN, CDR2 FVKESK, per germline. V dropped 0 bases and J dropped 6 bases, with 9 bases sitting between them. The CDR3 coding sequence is TGTGCCAGCAGCCAAGAATTGGGAGGCGAGCAGTACTTC. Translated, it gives CASSQELGGEQYF.

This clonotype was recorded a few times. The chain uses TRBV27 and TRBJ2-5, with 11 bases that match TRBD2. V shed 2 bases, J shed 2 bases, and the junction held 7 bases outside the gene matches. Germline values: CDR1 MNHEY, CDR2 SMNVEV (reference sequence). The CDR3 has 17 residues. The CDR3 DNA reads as TGTGCCAGCAGTTTAACCACTAGCGGGAGTGTTCAAGAGACCCAGTACTTC. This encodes CASSLTTSGSVQETQYF.

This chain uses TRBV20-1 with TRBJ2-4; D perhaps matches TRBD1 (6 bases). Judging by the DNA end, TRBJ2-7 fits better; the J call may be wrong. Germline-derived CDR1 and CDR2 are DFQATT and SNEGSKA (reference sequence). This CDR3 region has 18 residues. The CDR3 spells CSASSGIRTATYSYEQYF. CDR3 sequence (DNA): TGCAGTGCTAGTAGTGGGATACGGACAGCCACCTATTCCTACGAGCAGTACTTC.

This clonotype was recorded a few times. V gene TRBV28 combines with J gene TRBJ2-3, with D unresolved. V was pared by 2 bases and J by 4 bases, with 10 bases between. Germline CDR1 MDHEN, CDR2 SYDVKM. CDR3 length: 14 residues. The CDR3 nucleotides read TGTGCCAGCAGTTTAGTGGAGAGCGCAGATACGCAGTATTTT. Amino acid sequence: CASSLVESADTQYF.

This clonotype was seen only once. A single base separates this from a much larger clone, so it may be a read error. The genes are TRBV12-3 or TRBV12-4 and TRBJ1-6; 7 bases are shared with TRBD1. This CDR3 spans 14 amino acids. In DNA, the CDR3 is TGTGCCAGCAGTCCCGGACAGGTCGGTTCACCCCCCCACTTT. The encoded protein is CASSPGQVGSPPHF.

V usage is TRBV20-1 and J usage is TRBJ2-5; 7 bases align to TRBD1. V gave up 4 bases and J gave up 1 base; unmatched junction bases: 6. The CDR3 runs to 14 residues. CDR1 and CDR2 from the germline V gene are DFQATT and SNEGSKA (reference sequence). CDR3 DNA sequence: TGCAGTGCTACCCCCTGGACAGGCCAAGAGACCCAGTACTTC. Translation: CSATPWTGQETQYF.

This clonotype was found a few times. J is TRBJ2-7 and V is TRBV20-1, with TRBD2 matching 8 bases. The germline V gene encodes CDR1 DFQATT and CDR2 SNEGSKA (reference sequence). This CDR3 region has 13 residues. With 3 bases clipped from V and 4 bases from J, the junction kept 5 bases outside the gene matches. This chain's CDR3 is CSARLSGKYEQYF. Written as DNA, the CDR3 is TGCAGTGCTAGGCTTAGCGGGAAGTACGAGCAGTACTTC.

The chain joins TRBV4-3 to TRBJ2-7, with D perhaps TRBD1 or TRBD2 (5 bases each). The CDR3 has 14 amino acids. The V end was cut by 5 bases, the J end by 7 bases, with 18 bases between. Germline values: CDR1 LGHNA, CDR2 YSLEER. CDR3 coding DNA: TGCGCCAGCAGCTTAGGGACGGGGCTACGTGAGCAGTACTTC. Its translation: CASSLGTGLREQYF.

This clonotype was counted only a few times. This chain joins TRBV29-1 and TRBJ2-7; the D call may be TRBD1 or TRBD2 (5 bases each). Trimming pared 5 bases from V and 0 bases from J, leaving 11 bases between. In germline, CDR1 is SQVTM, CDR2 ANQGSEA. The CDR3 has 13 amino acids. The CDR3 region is CSVTGTYSYEQYF. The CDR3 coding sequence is TGCAGCGTTACCGGGACCTACTCCTACGAGCAGTACTTC.

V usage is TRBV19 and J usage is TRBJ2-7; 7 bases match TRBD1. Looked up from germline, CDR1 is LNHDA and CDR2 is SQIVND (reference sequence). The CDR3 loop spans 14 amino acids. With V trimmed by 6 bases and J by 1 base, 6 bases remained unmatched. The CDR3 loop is CASRSTGNSYEQYF. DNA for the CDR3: TGTGCCAGTAGATCGACAGGGAATTCCTACGAGCAGTACTTC. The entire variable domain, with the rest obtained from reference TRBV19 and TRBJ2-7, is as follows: DGGITQSPKYLFRKEGQNVTLSCEQNLNHDAMYWYRQDPGQGLRLIYYSQIVNDFQKGDIAEGYSVSREKKESFPLTVTSAQKNPTAFYLCASRSTGNSYEQYFGPGTRLTVT.